A selection of T cell receptor beta chains follows, all from one sample in a study of T cell changes during pregnancy in multiple sclerosis. The protocol was immunoSEQ multiplex PCR, while the TCRdb copy is restricted to in-frame clones and leaves out a portion. The sample carries roughly 48,000 clones, over 80% recorded once. The sample in question was CD4+ T cells from peripheral blood mononuclear cells, obtained in the third trimester of pregnancy. Receptor source: a female donor with multiple sclerosis, enrolled in a pregnancy study. The CDR3 runs from the conserved cysteine through the conserved F or W. D genes are given only for firm matches. Only part of the rows carry a size: once, few, many, or a class if the clone is expanded.

V gene: TRBV5-1
D gene: TRBD1
J gene: TRBJ1-6
clone size: NA
CDR3 DNA: TGCGCCAGCAGCATCGACAGGGGCCCAAATTCACCCCTCCACTTT
CDR3 protein: CASSIDRGPNSPLHF

V gene: TRBV5-1
D gene: TRBD1
J gene: TRBJ2-7
clone size: NA
CDR3 DNA: TGCGCCAGCAGCTTAGGGGGGGGACAGGGAGATTCCTACGAGCAGTACTTC
CDR3 protein: CASSLGGGQGDSYEQYF

V gene: TRBV11-2
D gene: TRBD1
J gene: TRBJ1-1
clone size: NA
CDR3 DNA: TGTGCCAGCAACACCTACTACAGGGGGCCGGACACTGAAGCTTTCTTT
CDR3 protein: CASNTYYRGPDTEAFF

V gene: TRBV28
D gene: NA
J gene: TRBJ1-1
clone size: NA
CDR3 DNA: TGTGCCAGCAGTAGGCGGTGGGATACTTTCACTAGGACTGAAGCTTTCTTT
CDR3 protein: CASSRRWDTFTRTEAFF

V gene: TRBV5-5
D gene: TRBD2
J gene: TRBJ2-1
clone size: NA
CDR3 DNA: TGTGCCAGCAGCTATGGGACTAGCGTCAATGAGCAGTTCTTC
CDR3 protein: CASSYGTSVNEQFF

V gene: TRBV10-1
D gene: TRBD1
J gene: TRBJ2-7
clone size: NA
CDR3 DNA: TGCGCCAGCAACGAACACAGGGGCGAGCAGTACTTC
CDR3 protein: CASNEHRGEQYF

V gene: TRBV5-8
D gene: TRBD1
J gene: TRBJ1-1
clone size: once
CDR3 DNA: TGTGCCAGCAGCAAATGGACAGGGGAGAACACTGAAGCTTTCTTT
CDR3 protein: CASSKWTGENTEAFF

V gene: TRBV6-1
D gene: NA
J gene: TRBJ1-2
clone size: NA
CDR3 DNA: TGTGCCAGCATCGGGGATGTCTATGGCTACACCTTC
CDR3 protein: CASIGDVYGYTF

V gene: TRBV7-9
D gene: NA
J gene: TRBJ1-4
clone size: NA
CDR3 DNA: TGTGCCAGCAGCGAAGGAGCAGGCGGAGGCGAAAAACTGTTTTTT
CDR3 protein: CASSEGAGGGEKLFF

V gene: TRBV2
D gene: NA
J gene: TRBJ1-2
clone size: few
CDR3 DNA: TGTGCCAGCAGTGCCCCAACAGGGATTGACTATGGCTACACCTTC
CDR3 protein: CASSAPTGIDYGYTF

V gene: TRBV4-1
D gene: TRBD2
J gene: TRBJ2-2
clone size: NA
CDR3 DNA: TGCGCCAGCAGCCAAGGGCTAGCGGGGACCGGGGAGCTGTTTTTT
CDR3 protein: CASSQGLAGTGELFF

V gene: TRBV18
D gene: TRBD2
J gene: TRBJ2-2
clone size: NA
CDR3 DNA: TGTGCCAGCTCAACCAGCCGGACTAGCGGGAGTCAACGGTGGGCCGGGGAGCTGTTTTTT
CDR3 protein: CASSTSRTSGSQRWAGELFF

V gene: TRBV9
D gene: NA
J gene: TRBJ1-4
clone size: few
CDR3 DNA: TGTGCCAGCAGCGTCACAGGGACTAATGAAAAACTGTTTTTT
CDR3 protein: CASSVTGTNEKLFF

V gene: TRBV6-1
D gene: TRBD1
J gene: TRBJ2-5
clone size: NA
CDR3 DNA: TGTGCCAGCAGTGATGGACAGGGAAAAGAGACCCAGTACTTC
CDR3 protein: CASSDGQGKETQYF

V gene: TRBV18
D gene: TRBD2
J gene: TRBJ2-7
clone size: NA
CDR3 DNA: TGTGCCAGCTCACCTGGGACTACGCACGACCGCGAGCAGTACTTC
CDR3 protein: CASSPGTTHDREQYF

V gene: TRBV5-4
D gene: NA
J gene: TRBJ1-2
clone size: NA
CDR3 DNA: TGTGCCAGCAGCTTGGGACCGCGGATGGGTGGCTATGGCTACACCTTC
CDR3 protein: CASSLGPRMGGYGYTF

V gene: TRBV20-1
D gene: TRBD2
J gene: TRBJ2-7
clone size: NA
CDR3 DNA: TGCAGTGCTTCTACTAGCGCCGAGCAGTACTTC
CDR3 protein: CSASTSAEQYF

V gene: TRBV5-4
D gene: TRBD1
J gene: TRBJ1-1
clone size: once
CDR3 DNA: TGTGCCAGCAGCCGGGGACAGGGGGGAGTAGCTTTCTTT
CDR3 protein: CASSRGQGGVAFF

V gene: TRBV27
D gene: NA
J gene: TRBJ1-6
clone size: NA
CDR3 DNA: TGTGCCAGCAGTCTCCCAGGGGTTTCACCCCTCCACTTT
CDR3 protein: CASSLPGVSPLHF

V gene: TRBV5-1
D gene: NA
J gene: TRBJ2-5
clone size: NA
CDR3 DNA: TGCGCCAGCAGCTTTGTTGGCGGACAAGAGACCCAGTACTTC
CDR3 protein: CASSFVGGQETQYF

V gene: TRBV27
D gene: TRBD2
J gene: TRBJ2-1
clone size: NA
CDR3 DNA: TGTGCCAGCAGTTCGACTAGCGGGATACTGTCGCGTGAGCAGTTCTTC
CDR3 protein: CASSSTSGILSREQFF

V gene: TRBV7-9
D gene: TRBD1
J gene: TRBJ1-4
clone size: NA
CDR3 DNA: TGTGCCAGCAGCTACACACCGACAGGGTATGAAAAACTGTTTTTT
CDR3 protein: CASSYTPTGYEKLFF

V gene: TRBV5-1
D gene: NA
J gene: TRBJ1-2
clone size: NA
CDR3 DNA: TGCGCCAGCAGCTTGGAAGGGCTTGGAGGGGAAGGCTACACCTTC
CDR3 protein: CASSLEGLGGEGYTF

V gene: TRBV27
D gene: TRBD1
J gene: TRBJ2-1
clone size: NA
CDR3 DNA: TGTGCCAGCAGAGACAGGGCAGGGTACAATGAGCAGTTCTTC
CDR3 protein: CASRDRAGYNEQFF

V gene: TRBV18
D gene: NA
J gene: TRBJ1-1
clone size: NA
CDR3 DNA: TGTGCCAGCTCGTCACCGGTAACAGGGTATTATACTGAAGCTTTCTTT
CDR3 protein: CASSSPVTGYYTEAFF

V gene: TRBV30
D gene: TRBD2
J gene: TRBJ2-5
clone size: NA
CDR3 DNA: TGTGCCTGGAGTGTACCGGGACTAGGAGGGGAGACCCAGTACTTC
CDR3 protein: CAWSVPGLGGETQYF

V gene: TRBV19
D gene: NA
J gene: TRBJ1-5
clone size: NA
CDR3 DNA: TGTGCCAGTAGTCAACAGGGCCTCGCTGGATATAGCAATCAGCCCCAGCATTTT
CDR3 protein: CASSQQGLAGYSNQPQHF

V gene: TRBV28
D gene: NA
J gene: TRBJ2-4
clone size: NA
CDR3 DNA: TGTGCCAGCAGTTCCCTGCTGGCCCCGAGGGGGAAAAACATTCAGTACTTC
CDR3 protein: CASSSLLAPRGKNIQYF

V gene: TRBV11-3
D gene: NA
J gene: TRBJ2-1
clone size: NA
CDR3 DNA: TGTGCCAGCAGCTTAGGGACACTCTACAATGAGCAGTTCTTC
CDR3 protein: CASSLGTLYNEQFF